These 27 T cell receptor delta chains share one sample of origin, sequenced in a study of gamma delta lymphoproliferative disorders and STAT genes. The receptor sequences were amplified from genomic DNA of peripheral blood mononuclear cells. TCRdb used CATT to re-call clones from the multiplex PCR reads. The sample yields approximately 2,500 delta-chain clones, approximately 1.5% seen once. Sequenced: blood. These receptors all stem from a human donor in good health.

This clone was seen more than once but under ten times. TCRdb's listed protein matches a much larger clone and diverges from this DNA's translation at residue 10, likely through a read error; the protein shown comes from the DNA. The rearrangement links TRDV1 to TRDJ1; tentative D call: TRDD3 (5 bases). The V gene lost 0 bases and the J gene lost 3 bases, with 23 bases spanning the gap. CDR3 length: 19 amino acids. CDR1 is TSWWSYY and CDR2 is QGS in the germline V gene. CDR3 nucleotide sequence: TGTGCTCTTGGGGAACTGAGCAACTGGAGGATAAGAACGTCCGATAAACTCATCTTT. Translating gives CALGELSNWRIRTSDKLIF.

This clone has just a few counts. TCRdb records a much larger clone's protein for this DNA, with a difference at residue 15 that likely arises from a read error; the protein given is the translation of the DNA. V usage is TRDV2 and J usage is TRDJ1; TRDD3 matches at 8 bases. From germline, CDR1 is GEAIGNYY and CDR2 EKD. The CDR3 contains 17 residues. The CDR3 loop reads CACDAIPAGGILDKPIF. CDR3 in DNA: TGTGCCTGTGACGCTATCCCCGCTGGGGGGATATTGGATAAACCCATCTTT.

Comments on this clone: This likely came from a read error, as a far larger clone is one base away. The identical CDR3 is also encoded by other nucleotide sequences in the sample. V usage is TRDV1 and J usage is TRDJ1; D might be TRDD2 (5 bases). Germline V gene lookup returns CDR1 TSWWSYY and CDR2 QGS. Trimming cost V 0 bases and J 0 bases, with 38 bases left between them. The CDR3 spans 25 residues. The DNA of the CDR3 is TGTGCTCTTGGGGAACTAGTTCAGATTCCTCAAAGGCTATCCATACTAGGGGTCAACACCGATAAACTCATCTTT. The encoded protein is CALGELVQIPQRLSILGVNTDKLIF.

This clone has just a few counts. It differs at one base from a far larger clone, so likely a read error. Within the sample, other DNA sequences also encode this same CDR3. The J gene is TRDJ1, the V gene TRDV3; the match to TRDD3 covers 11 bases. CDR3 length: 16 residues. Germline V gives CDR1 TVYSNPD, CDR2 GDNSRS (reference sequence). Written as DNA, the CDR3 is TGTGCCTTCCCCAAAGGACTGGGGGATATGGCCGATAAACTTATCTTT. Protein product: CAFPKGLGDMADKLIF.

This clone was seen more than once but under ten times. This DNA translates differently at residue 10 from the TCRdb protein, which is that of a much larger clone; a read error is likely, and the protein shown is the DNA's own translation. The chain is built from TRDV2 and TRDJ1, with 9 bases fitting TRDD3. The CDR3 spans 15 residues. Per the germline V gene, CDR1 is GEAIGNYY and CDR2 is EKD. The junction had 7 bases not matched to a gene; V was cut back by 2 bases and J by 4 bases. The CDR3 sequence: CACDSVGDNLDKLIF. CDR3 bases: TGTGCCTGTGACAGCGTGGGGGATAACCTCGATAAACTCATCTTT.

This clone is classed as medium-sized (0.01 to 0.1%). Mismatch with germline at one junction end may stem from a read error. Distinct nucleotide sequences in the sample also encode this CDR3. The chain uses TRDV3 and TRDJ1; 11 bases match TRDD3. From germline, CDR1 is TVYSNPD and CDR2 GDNSRS (reference sequence). The CDR3 extends over 17 amino acids. The DNA of the CDR3 is TGTGCCCCAACCCCCTCCGCTAAGTACTGGGGGATAGGTAAACTTATCTTT. This sequence encodes CAPTPSAKYWGIGKLIF.

With respect to this clone: A read error is the likely source, as a far larger clone sits one nucleotide away. The identical CDR3 is also encoded by other nucleotide sequences in the sample. The J gene is TRDJ1, the V gene TRDV2; 13 bases map to TRDD3. V shed 1 base, J shed 11 bases, and the junction held 15 bases outside the gene matches. This CDR3 is built from 17 residues. The germline gives CDR1 GEAIGNYY, CDR2 EKD. Here the CDR3 DNA reads TGTGCCTGTGACACTCTACTGGGGGATACGGAAATTGGTAAGCTCATCTTT. This encodes CACDTLLGDTEIGKLIF.

For this clone: TCRdb's listed protein matches a much larger clone and diverges from this DNA's translation at residue 10, likely through a read error; the protein shown comes from the DNA. This chain joins TRDV1 and TRDJ1, with 7 bases aligning to TRDD2. The germline CDR1 and CDR2 sequences are TSWWSYY and QGS. The CDR3 runs to 17 residues. J was trimmed by 3 bases and V by 1 base; bases with no gene match: 11. The CDR3 DNA sequence: TGTGCTCTTGGGGAACCCATCCCTTCCTGCGTTGCCGATAAACTCATCTTT. Amino acids: CALGEPIPSCVADKLIF.

This clone was observed a handful of times. The protein TCRdb lists belongs to a much larger clone and differs from this DNA's translation at residue 12, which points to a read error; the protein shown is made from the DNA. V and J are TRDV3 and TRDJ1; D may match TRDD2 or TRDD3 (6 bases each). With 3 bases removed from V and 4 bases from J, the gap between germline ends came to 36 bases. Germline CDR1 is TVYSNPD and CDR2 is GDNSRS (reference sequence). The CDR3 extends over 20 amino acids. The CDR3 reads CAFASSQGWYLEDTIDKLIF. The CDR3 DNA reads TGTGCCTTCGCTTCCTCCCAGGGGTGGTATCTGGAGGATACCATCGATAAACTCATCTTT. The entire variable domain, with the rest obtained from reference TRDV3 and TRDJ1, is as follows: CDKVTQSSPDQTVASGSEVVLLCTYDTVYSNPDLFWYRIRPDYSFQFVFYGDNSRSEGADFTQGRFSVKHILTQKAFHLVISPVRTEDSATYYCAFASSQGWYLEDTIDKLIFGKGTRVTVEP.

A word on this clone: TCRdb pairs this DNA with a much larger clone's protein that differs at residue 5, likely a read error; the protein shown was translated from the DNA. The chain has TRDV2 and TRDJ1, with TRDD3 identical over 10 bases. CDR3 length equals 16 residues. Germline assignment: CDR1 GEAIGNYY and CDR2 EKD. Losses at the gene ends were 3 bases for V and 0 bases for J; bases not matched to a gene: 6. The CDR3 DNA follows: TGTGCCTGTGACGACCTGGGGGATAAGAACACCGATAAACTCATCTTT. Translation gives CACDDLGDKNTDKLIF.

This clone came up a few times. TCRdb records a much larger clone's protein for this DNA, with a difference at residue 11 that likely arises from a read error; the protein given is the translation of the DNA. The rearrangement joins TRDV1 to TRDJ1; the D is unclear. CDR3 length: 19 residues. Germline CDR1 and CDR2: TSWWSYY and QGS. Trimming shortened V by 3 bases and J by 0 bases, and 23 bases separated the two germline ends. The CDR3 DNA sequence: TGTGCTCTTGGGGAGCGGGCACCCAAAAGGATGTACTACACCGATAAACTCATCTTT. Its translation: CALGERAPKRMYYTDKLIF.

On this clone itself: TCRdb attributes to this sequence the protein of a much larger clone, which differs from the DNA translation at residue 19; a read error is likely, and the protein displayed is translated from the DNA. The gene calls are TRDV1 and TRDJ1; 8 positions match TRDD3. The V gene's germline CDR1 is TSWWSYY and CDR2 QGS. There are 22 residues in the CDR3. The CDR3 nucleotides read TGTGCTCTTGGGGAAGGTTGGCCTTCCCCAGGGGACTGGGGGCTCCTCACCGATGAACTCATCTTT. This sequence encodes CALGEGWPSPGDWGLLTDELIF.

In this sample, this clone turned up a few times. TCRdb assigns this DNA the protein of a much larger clone, which departs from its translation at residue 14; this likely reflects a read error, and the protein shown comes from translating the DNA. The chain recombines TRDV2 with TRDJ1; D not resolved. The V gene's germline CDR1 is GEAIGNYY and CDR2 EKD. CDR3 length equals 17 residues. This CDR3 reads CACEGLQTQTNTDILIF. The CDR3, as DNA: TGTGCCTGTGAGGGTCTCCAGACACAAACCAATACCGATATACTCATCTTT.

To note about this clone: This probably arose from a read error, given a far larger clone one base away. The same CDR3 can be traced to other DNA sequences in this sample. The chain combines TRDV2 with TRDJ1; 8 nucleotides line up with TRDD3. CDR1 is GEAIGNYY and CDR2 is EKD in the germline V gene. Trimming cost V 2 bases and J 1 base; bases outside gene matches: 2. The CDR3 runs 14 residues. Here the CDR3 reads CACDKLGGTDKLIF. CDR3 nucleotides: TGTGCCTGTGACAAACTGGGGGGCACCGATAAACTCATCTTT.

In its sample, this clone was seen a few times. One base away lies a much larger clone, so this may be a sequencing read error. In the same sample, other DNA sequences code for this CDR3. The CDR3 loop reads CALGEAQLFSYPRLGGYATDKLIF. CDR3 DNA sequence: TGTGCTCTTGGGGAGGCGCAGCTTTTTTCCTACCCCCGGCTTGGGGGATACGCAACCGATAAACTCATCTTT. This chain joins TRDV1 and TRDJ1; TRDD3 matches 11 bases. The V gene's germline CDR1 is TSWWSYY and CDR2 QGS. Losses at the gene ends were 3 bases for V and 2 bases for J; bases not matched to a gene: 29. The CDR3 has 24 amino acids.

Concerning this clone itself: TCRdb's listed protein matches a much larger clone and diverges from this DNA's translation at residue 11, likely through a read error; the protein shown comes from the DNA. The chain is built from TRDV2 and TRDJ1; D uncertain. Germline lookup yields CDR1 GEAIGNYY and CDR2 EKD. There are 17 residues in the CDR3. The V end lost 3 bases, the J end lost 4 bases, and 23 bases lay between the germline ends. CDR3 in amino acids: CACDDFYGLTAGDKLIF. DNA for the CDR3: TGTGCCTGTGACGACTTCTACGGGCTTACTGCGGGCGATAAACTCATCTTT.

In regard to this clone: TCRdb records a much larger clone's protein for this DNA, with a difference at residue 8 that likely arises from a read error; the protein given is the translation of the DNA. The chain couples TRDV1 to TRDJ1, with D possibly TRDD3 on 6 matching bases. The CDR3 length is 22 residues. The germline CDR1 and CDR2 sequences are TSWWSYY and QGS. The germline V and J ends were trimmed by 0 bases and 0 bases, with 29 bases remaining between them. The CDR3 protein is CALGELLHPHTIWGMYTDKLIF. The CDR3 DNA reads TGTGCTCTTGGGGAACTTTTACACCCGCATACTATCTGGGGAATGTACACCGATAAACTCATCTTT.

This clone was found a few times. The chain is built from TRDV2 and TRDJ1, with 10 bases identical to TRDD3. V lost 3 bases, J lost 0 bases, and 12 bases stayed unmatched. The CDR3 contains 18 residues. Germline V gene lookup returns CDR1 GEAIGNYY and CDR2 EKD. The CDR3 reads CACDPILGGYGDTDKLIF. The CDR3 coding sequence is TGTGCCTGTGACCCTATACTGGGGGGATACGGGGACACCGATAAACTCATCTTT.

Judged by abundance, this clone is medium-sized (0.01 to 0.1%). A read error is likely here: a far larger clone is one base away. The genes are TRDV2 and TRDJ1; a possible D gene is TRDD3 (6 bases). CDR1 GEAIGNYY and CDR2 EKD come from the germline V gene. Trimming took off 0 bases at V and 3 bases at J, with 19 bases between the two ends. This CDR3 comprises 17 residues. Here the CDR3 DNA reads TGTGCCTGTGACACCTTAGGAGTAGCGGGGGACGCCGATAAACTCATCTTT. Protein sequence: CACDTLGVAGDADKLIF.

This clone appeared a few times. This is likely an artifact of a read error, given a far larger clone one base away. The sample holds other DNA sequences that translate to the same CDR3. V is TRDV3 and J is TRDJ1; 7 nucleotides line up with TRDD3. V trimming: 1 base; J trimming: 3 bases; junction bases outside the gene matches: 17. The CDR3 extends over 17 amino acids. CDR1 is TVYSNPD and CDR2 is GDNSRS in the germline V gene (reference sequence). This CDR3 is CAFISSITGGLADKLIF. The DNA for the CDR3 is TGTGCCTTTATATCATCTATCACCGGGGGATTGGCCGATAAACTCATCTTT. Full variable domain (remainder filled in from reference TRDV3 and TRDJ1): CDKVTQSSPDQTVASGSEVVLLCTYDTVYSNPDLFWYRIRPDYSFQFVFYGDNSRSEGADFTQGRFSVKHILTQKAFHLVISPVRTEDSATYYCAFISSITGGLADKLIFGKGTRVTVEP.

Remarks on this clone: It is likely a read error: a sequence one base away is far more abundant. The sample contains more than one DNA sequence encoding this CDR3. CDR3 in amino acids: CALGIPLNLILRGGGYAWGTDKLIF. The CDR3 DNA follows: TGTGCTCTTGGAATACCCTTAAACCTTATCCTACGGGGTGGGGGATACGCCTGGGGCACCGATAAACTCATCTTT. The rearrangement links TRDV1 to TRDJ1, with 11 bases lining up with TRDD3. The CDR3 contains 25 residues. CDR1 is TSWWSYY, CDR2 QGS, per germline. Trimming removed 6 bases from V and 1 base from J; junction bases left unmatched: 34.

This clone was counted between two and nine times. The protein given by TCRdb reflects a much larger clone and differs at residue 6 from this DNA's translation, likely from a read error; the protein shown is the DNA's translation. The chain combines TRDV2 with TRDJ1; TRDD3 matches at 10 bases. V shed 3 bases and J 9 bases; nucleotides not matched to a gene: 18. This CDR3 contains 17 residues. Germline assignment: CDR1 GEAIGNYY and CDR2 EKD. DNA for the CDR3: TGTGCCTGTGACGTCGCTGAGGGTACTGGGGGATCCGGACAACTCATCTTT. Its translation is CACDVAEGTGGSGQLIF.

This clone came up many times. A far larger clone is a single base away, which makes a read error likely. V is TRDV3 and J is TRDJ1; 7 nucleotides align to TRDD3. After removal of 2 bases from V and 6 bases from J, the junction contained 18 bases not matched to a gene. The CDR3 contains 16 residues. Germline V CDR1 and CDR2: TVYSNPD, GDNSRS (reference sequence). In DNA form, the CDR3 reads TGTGCCTTTTGGGGGAGTCTAGAGGGGCTCGCCAATAAACTCATCTTT. As protein: CAFWGSLEGLANKLIF.

The rearrangement links TRDV1 to TRDJ1; possibly TRDD3 for D (5 bases). TCRdb records no J gene; here it was assigned by comparing the DNA to germline. Germline values: CDR1 TSWWSYY, CDR2 QGS. This CDR3 region has 20 residues. The V end was cut by 2 bases, the J end by 0 bases, with 25 bases between. The chain's CDR3 is CALGERLGGPSGPYTDKLIF. Written as DNA, the CDR3 is TGTGCTCTTGGGGAAAGGCTCGGGGGGCCCTCGGGGCCTTACACCGATAAACTCATCTTT.

As regards this clone: The TCRdb protein, from a much larger clone, departs from this DNA's translation at residue 3, likely by read error; the protein shown derives from the DNA. The genes are TRDV3 and TRDJ1; 7 nucleotides agree with TRDD3. Germline V gene sequence: CDR1 TVYSNPD, CDR2 GDNSRS (reference sequence). The CDR3 totals 15 residues. V gave up 4 bases and J gave up 0 bases; unmatched junction bases: 11. In DNA, the CDR3 is TGTGCCTCTACAAACCCCGGGGGATACACCGATAAACTCATCTTT. Translated, it gives CASTNPGGYTDKLIF. Based on the CDR3 plus reference TRDV3 and TRDJ1, the full variable domain is CDKVTQSSPDQTVASGSEVVLLCTYDTVYSNPDLFWYRIRPDYSFQFVFYGDNSRSEGADFTQGRFSVKHILTQKAFHLVISPVRTEDSATYYCASTNPGGYTDKLIFGKGTRVTVEP.

A few counts support this clone. The likely explanation is a read error, given a far larger clone one base away. Other DNA sequences in this sample translate to the same CDR3. The J gene call is TRDJ1, but no V gene call exists. The CDR3 loop spans 12 amino acids. The CDR3 sequence is CARGKATDKLIF. In DNA, the CDR3 is TGTGCGCGGGGAAAGGCCACCGATAAACTCATCTTT.

A word on this clone: TCRdb assigns this DNA the protein of a much larger clone, which departs from its translation at residue 16; this likely reflects a read error, and the protein shown comes from translating the DNA. The chain carries TRAV23/DV6 and TRDJ1; 8 nucleotides agree with TRDD3. CDR3 length: 17 residues. Germline CDR1 is NTAFDY and CDR2 is IRPDVSE (reference sequence). The chain's CDR3 is CAASMSELGESVGKLTF. The CDR3 DNA reads as TGTGCAGCAAGCATGAGCGAGCTGGGGGAATCGGTGGGGAAACTCACCTTT.